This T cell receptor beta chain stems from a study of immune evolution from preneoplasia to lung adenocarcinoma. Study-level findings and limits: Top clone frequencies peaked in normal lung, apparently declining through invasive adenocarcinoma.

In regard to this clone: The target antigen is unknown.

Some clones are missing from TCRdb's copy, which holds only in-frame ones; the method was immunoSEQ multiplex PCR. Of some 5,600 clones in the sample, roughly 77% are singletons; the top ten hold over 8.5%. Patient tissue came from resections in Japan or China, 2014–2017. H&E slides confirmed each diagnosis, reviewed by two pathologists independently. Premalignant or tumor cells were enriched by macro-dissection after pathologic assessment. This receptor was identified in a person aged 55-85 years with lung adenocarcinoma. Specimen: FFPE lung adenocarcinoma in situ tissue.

The CDR3 nucleotides are TGTGCCAGCAGCTACGGACAGGCCCCCTCCTACGAGCAGTACTTC. Residues: CASSYGQAPSYEQYF. This chain joins TRBV9 and TRBJ2-7; the match to TRBD1 covers 7 bases. CDR3 size: 15 residues. Per germline, CDR1 SGDLS and CDR2 YYNGEE. V lost 4 bases and J lost 0; bases outside the gene matches: 7.